The 27 T cell receptor beta chains reported below all come from one sample, sequenced in a study of T cell responses to AZD1222 COVID-19 vaccine. Clones were sequenced by immunoSEQ multiplex PCR, and TCRdb holds only the in-frame ones, with some missing. The sample contains some 130,000 clones, roughly 80% of which appear only once. Sequences were derived from peripheral blood, sampled on day 0 of AZD1222 vaccination. The receptors shown here come from an adult in good health.

This chain joins TRBV7-2 and TRBJ1-5, with D perhaps TRBD1 (6 bases). With 5 bases removed from V and 9 bases from J, the gap between germline ends came to 20 bases. This CDR3 has 15 amino acids. The V gene's germline CDR1 is SGHTA and CDR2 FQGNSA. The CDR3 loop reads CASSPGGAFSGPQHF. The DNA for the CDR3 is TGTGCCAGCAGCCCGGGGGGGGCGTTTTCCGGGCCCCAGCATTTT. Filled out from reference TRBV7-2 and TRBJ1-5, the complete variable domain reads GAGVSQSPSNKVTEKGKDVELRCDPISGHTALYWYRQSLGQGLEFLIYFQGNSAPDKSGLPSDRFSAERTGGSVSTLTIQRTQQEDSAVYLCASSPGGAFSGPQHFGDGTRLSIL.

This clone showed up just a few times. This specimen includes other DNA sequences encoding the same CDR3. The genes are TRBV7-9 and TRBJ1-2, with 7 bases aligning to TRBD1. The CDR3 extends over 12 amino acids. Trimming cost V 3 bases and J 7 bases; bases outside gene matches: 2. CDR1 is SEHNR and CDR2 is FQNEAQ in the germline V gene (reference sequence). The CDR3 DNA reads TGTGCCAGCAGCTTTAACAGGGGTGGCTACACCTTC. It translates to CASSFNRGGYTF.

The V and J genes are TRBV6-5 and TRBJ2-3; D may be TRBD1 (6 bases). CDR1 is MNHEY, CDR2 SVGAGI, per germline. Trimming removed 6 bases from V and 0 bases from J, with 13 bases in between. This CDR3 contains 15 residues. The CDR3 is CASSSQGASTDTQYF. CDR3 bases: TGTGCCAGCAGCTCACAGGGAGCTAGCACAGATACGCAGTATTTT.

The rearrangement links TRBV11-2 to TRBJ2-1; 7 bases map to TRBD2. V was pared by 2 bases and J by 4 bases, with 8 bases of the junction left unmatched. CDR3 length: 16 amino acids. The germline gives CDR1 SGHAT, CDR2 FQNNGV. This chain's CDR3 is CASSLFRLAEYNEQFF. Here the CDR3 DNA reads TGTGCCAGCAGCTTATTCCGACTAGCCGAGTACAATGAGCAGTTCTTC.

The V and J genes are TRBV10-2 and TRBJ1-2; D is unresolved. This CDR3 is 14 amino acids long. V dropped 3 bases and J dropped 2 bases, with 10 bases sitting between them. In germline, CDR1 is WSHSY, CDR2 SAAADI. The CDR3: CASSDWAGNYGYTF. In DNA, the CDR3 is TGCGCCAGCAGTGACTGGGCAGGCAACTATGGCTACACCTTC.

J is TRBJ1-2 and V is TRBV30, with D perhaps matching TRBD1 (5 bases). This CDR3 contains 13 residues. CDR1 and CDR2 from the germline V gene are GTSNPN and SVGIG (reference sequence). V was trimmed by 3 bases and J by 9 bases, leaving 17 bases between them. DNA for the CDR3: TGTGCCTGGAGCGGCGCGGGGGAAGGTAGCTACACCTTC. This encodes CAWSGAGEGSYTF.

The V call is TRBV29-1, the J call TRBJ1-5; tentative D call: TRBD1 (6 bases). The germline CDR1 and CDR2 sequences are SQVTM and ANQGSEA. The CDR3 covers 14 residues. Trimming took 4 bases from V and 0 from J, leaving 10 bases between them. The CDR3 loop is CSVVQGNSNQPQHF. DNA of the CDR3: TGCAGCGTTGTACAGGGAAATAGCAATCAGCCCCAGCATTTT.

This chain uses TRBV5-8 with TRBJ1-5, with D possibly matching TRBD1 (5 bases). With 3 bases removed from V and 2 bases from J, the gap between germline ends came to 6 bases. The CDR3 is 13 amino acids. The V gene's germline CDR1 is SGHTS and CDR2 YDEGEE. The CDR3 bases are TGTGCCAGCAGCTCCAGGGGCAATCAGCCCCAGCATTTT. This sequence encodes CASSSRGNQPQHF.

This clone was seen a single time. The chain combines TRBV30 with TRBJ1-5, with 8 bases matching TRBD1. The CDR3 has 13 amino acids. Trimming at V came to 4 bases and at J to 4 bases, leaving 3 bases not matched to a gene. The germline V gene encodes CDR1 GTSNPN and CDR2 SVGIG (reference sequence). The CDR3 sequence is CAWTGGNNQPQHF. The CDR3, as DNA: TGTGCCTGGACAGGGGGCAATAATCAGCCCCAGCATTTT.

The CDR3 sequence: CASSPPFTAINTEAFF. The CDR3 DNA is TGTGCCAGCTCACCACCGTTTACAGCGATAAACACTGAAGCTTTCTTT. This sequence joins TRBV18 and TRBJ1-1; unclear D gene. Per the germline V gene, CDR1 is KGHSH and CDR2 is LQKENI. CDR3 length: 16 residues. V lost 0 bases to trimming and J lost 2 bases, with 13 bases between them.

This chain uses TRBV30 with TRBJ1-2; D is ambiguous. This CDR3 contains 13 residues. V lost 3 bases and J lost 7, with 15 bases in between. Germline loops: CDR1 GTSNPN, CDR2 SVGIG (reference sequence). The CDR3 sequence is CAWRKGGNGGYTF. In DNA, the CDR3 is TGTGCCTGGAGGAAGGGAGGGAATGGTGGCTACACCTTC.

The V and J genes are TRBV15 and TRBJ2-6, with a weak D call TRBD1 (5 bases). The V end was cut by 5 bases, the J end by 0 bases, with 14 bases between. Germline assignment: CDR1 LNHNV and CDR2 YYDKDF (reference sequence). There are 17 residues in the CDR3. The CDR3 protein is CATSRTRQTSGANVLTF. The CDR3 DNA reads as TGTGCCACCAGCCGTACCAGACAGACCTCTGGGGCCAACGTCCTGACTTTC.

The chain couples TRBV11-2 to TRBJ2-2; D may match TRBD1 or TRBD2 (5 bases each). Per the germline V gene, CDR1 is SGHAT and CDR2 is FQNNGV. The ends were cut back, 5 bases at V and 5 bases at J, with 18 bases in the middle. The CDR3 is 16 residues long. This CDR3 reads CASSPAWGFGTGELFF. CDR3 coding DNA: TGTGCCAGCAGCCCAGCCTGGGGGTTTGGAACCGGGGAGCTGTTTTTT.

The chain couples TRBV5-4 to TRBJ2-4; a weak D match, TRBD1 (6 bases). Per germline, CDR1 SGHNT and CDR2 YYREEE (reference sequence). The V end was cut by 5 bases, the J end by 7 bases, with 16 bases between. The CDR3 covers 14 residues. CDR3 coding DNA: TGTGCCAGCAGTTCTCAGGGGCCGGTGAACATTCAGTACTTC. This translates into CASSSQGPVNIQYF.

The J gene is TRBJ1-6, the V gene TRBV9, with D tentatively TRBD1 (5 bases). The CDR3 totals 18 residues. Germline CDR1 reads SGDLS; CDR2 reads YYNGEE. With 0 bases removed from V and 5 bases from J, the gap between germline ends came to 18 bases. The chain's CDR3 is CASSVASHPGGNNSPLHF. The CDR3 nucleotides are TGTGCCAGCAGCGTAGCTTCCCACCCTGGGGGGAATAATTCACCCCTCCACTTT.

The chain employs TRBV29-1 and TRBJ2-2; D might be TRBD2 (5 bases). The germline CDR1 and CDR2 sequences are SQVTM and ANQGSEA. CDR3 length: 11 residues. V dropped 5 bases and J dropped 6 bases, with 7 bases sitting between them. The CDR3 DNA is TGCAGCGTTCGGGATGCCGGGGAGCTGTTTTTT. Protein sequence: CSVRDAGELFF.

This clone has only a few counts. This chain links TRBV28 with TRBJ1-1; no reliable D call. V lost 7 bases, J lost 0 bases, and 15 bases lay in between. Per germline, CDR1 MDHEN and CDR2 SYDVKM. The CDR3 length is 15 residues. The DNA of the CDR3 is TGTGCCAGCATTACCCGTGGCTTTATGAACACTGAAGCTTTCTTT. Amino acids: CASITRGFMNTEAFF.

The J gene is TRBJ1-4, the V gene TRBV5-1, with 7 positions matching TRBD1. CDR3 length equals 14 residues. With 4 bases clipped from V and 6 bases from J, the junction kept 6 bases outside the gene matches. Germline V gene lookup returns CDR1 SGHRS and CDR2 YFSETQ. In DNA, the CDR3 is TGCGCCAGCAGCCTGCGGGACAGTCATGAAAAACTGTTTTTT. Its translation: CASSLRDSHEKLFF.

The genes are TRBV12-3 or TRBV12-4 and TRBJ2-1; D gene uncertain. The CDR3 is 13 residues long. The V and J ends lost 5 bases and 4 bases respectively, with 9 bases between them. This chain's CDR3 is CASSPPPYNEQFF. The DNA for the CDR3 is TGTGCCAGCAGTCCTCCCCCATACAATGAGCAGTTCTTC.

This clone was counted a single time. The V and J genes are TRBV10-3 and TRBJ1-4; D is uncertain. There are 13 residues in the CDR3. Between the trimmed V and J ends, which lost 8 bases and 2 bases, there was a span of 9 bases. From germline, CDR1 is ENHRY and CDR2 SYGVKD. CDR3 sequence (DNA): TGTGCCATCCGGGCGCGGACTAATGAAAAACTGTTTTTT. Protein: CAIRARTNEKLFF.

The CDR3 DNA reads as TGTGCCAGCAGTGGCGGGAACTATGGCTACACCTTC. Its protein product is CASSGGNYGYTF. The rearrangement uses TRBV2 and TRBJ1-2; D gene uncertain. Germline V CDR1 and CDR2: SNHLY, FYNNEI. The CDR3 runs 12 residues. Trimming shortened V by 4 bases and J by 2 bases, and 5 bases separated the two germline ends.

This clone has just one count. CDR3 DNA: TGTGCCAGCAGTCGCGACAGGAACACTGAAGCTTTCTTT. This encodes CASSRDRNTEAFF. The chain carries TRBV27 and TRBJ1-1; tentative D call: TRBD1 (5 bases). The CDR3 loop spans 13 amino acids. In germline, CDR1 is MNHEY, CDR2 SMNVEV (reference sequence). V shed 5 bases and J shed 1 base, with 8 bases lying between them.

The chain carries TRBV5-8 and TRBJ1-2; tentatively, D is TRBD1 (6 bases). V lost 5 bases and J 2 bases, leaving 13 bases between the germline ends. The CDR3 sequence is 14 residues long. Germline V lookup: CDR1 SGHTS, CDR2 YDEGEE. The CDR3: CASRTQGGNYGYTF. The CDR3 DNA is TGTGCCAGCAGGACACAGGGAGGGAACTATGGCTACACCTTC.

The chain employs TRBV19 and TRBJ1-5; possibly TRBD1 for D (6 bases). Germline lookup yields CDR1 LNHDA and CDR2 SQIVND (reference sequence). The CDR3 runs 16 residues. The V gene lost 4 bases and the J gene lost 2 bases, with 15 bases spanning the gap. The CDR3 DNA reads TGTGCCAGTAGTACGGCAGGGGTATTCGGCAATCAGCCCCAGCATTTT. Its translation is CASSTAGVFGNQPQHF.

The V and J genes are TRBV30 and TRBJ1-6; D may be TRBD1 (5 bases). Germline V gene data show CDR1 as GTSNPN and CDR2 as SVGIG (reference sequence). The CDR3 contains 12 residues. Trimming shortened V by 2 bases and J by 8 bases, and 7 bases separated the two germline ends. This CDR3 is CAWSFRDSPLHF. DNA for the CDR3: TGTGCCTGGAGTTTCAGGGATTCACCCCTCCACTTT.

J is TRBJ1-2 and V is TRBV5-4; the D is unclear. CDR3 length: 13 amino acids. The germline V and J ends were trimmed by 4 bases and 7 bases, with 14 bases remaining between them. Germline lookup yields CDR1 SGHNT and CDR2 YYREEE (reference sequence). The CDR3 sequence is CASSLPPLGGYTF. The CDR3 coding sequence is TGTGCCAGCAGCCTCCCTCCCTTGGGTGGCTACACCTTC.

V gene TRBV5-5 combines with J gene TRBJ1-5; D remains ambiguous. Trimming took off 5 bases at V and 3 bases at J, with 9 bases between the two ends. The CDR3 has 13 amino acids. Germline assignment: CDR1 SGHKS and CDR2 YYEKEE (reference sequence). The DNA for the CDR3 is TGTGCCAGCAGTTTTCACTTCAATCAGCCCCAGCATTTT. Amino acids: CASSFHFNQPQHF.